These 12 T cell receptor beta chains were all obtained from the same sample, sequenced in a study of cytomegalovirus exposure and HLA in healthy donors. Vbeta (60) and Jbeta (13) primers were used in the PCR. Measured with immunoSEQ multiplex PCR; TCRdb has only the in-frame clones, and not every one. In the table there are a few hundred thousand clones, about 74% of which are singletons. The source material was PBMCs. The receptors come from a man in his forties in good health and CMV-seronegative.

The gene calls are TRBV7-9 and TRBJ2-7; possibly TRBD1 for D (7 bases). This CDR3 has 15 residues. With 7 bases removed from V and 4 bases from J, the gap between germline ends came to 20 bases. Germline V CDR1 and CDR2: SEHNR, FQNEAQ (reference sequence). The CDR3 coding sequence is TGTGCCAGCACCAACGGAGGGACAGTATTTTACGAGCAGTACTTC. The encoded protein is CASTNGGTVFYEQYF.

As DNA, the CDR3 is TGTGCCAGCAGTCCGGGACTAGTGGGTGAGCAGTACTTC. Its translation: CASSPGLVGEQYF. The chain joins TRBV28 to TRBJ2-7; 8 positions agree with TRBD2. This CDR3 spans 13 amino acids. Germline V gene data show CDR1 as MDHEN and CDR2 as SYDVKM. With V trimmed by 5 bases and J by 7 bases, 7 bases remained unmatched.

V and J are TRBV29-1 and TRBJ2-5; the D gene is possibly TRBD1 (6 bases). The J call is doubtful: the DNA matches TRBJ2-7 better. CDR3 length equals 11 residues. Per the germline V gene, CDR1 is SQVTM and CDR2 is ANQGSEA. The DNA of the CDR3 is TGCAGCGCTCAAACAGGGAACGAGCAGTACTTC. It translates to CSAQTGNEQYF.

A remark on this clone: The sample has other DNA sequences that encode this CDR3 too. This sequence joins TRBV20-1 and TRBJ2-7, with D possibly being TRBD1 (5 bases). The CDR3 runs to 11 residues. Germline V gene data show CDR1 as DFQATT and CDR2 as SNEGSKA (reference sequence). The V end lost 3 bases, the J end lost 5 bases, and 8 bases lay between the germline ends. CDR3 sequence (DNA): TGCAGTGCTAGGCAGGGTGACGAGCAGTACTTC. Protein sequence: CSARQGDEQYF.

This clone appeared a single time. The CDR3 region is CASSEGTRPFQETQYF. As DNA, the CDR3 is TGTGCCAGCAGCGAGGGGACTAGGCCCTTCCAAGAGACCCAGTACTTC. The J gene is TRBJ2-5, the V gene TRBV9; 8 positions agree with TRBD2. The CDR3 is 16 residues long. The germline V gene encodes CDR1 SGDLS and CDR2 YYNGEE. The J segment lost 1 base and the V segment lost 3 bases, leaving 8 bases of the junction unmatched. Combining the CDR3 with reference TRBV9 and TRBJ2-5 gives the whole variable domain DSGVTQTPKHLITATGQRVTLRCSPRSGDLSVYWYQQSLDQGLQFLIQYYNGEERAKGNILERFSAQQFPDLHSELNLSSLELGDSALYFCASSEGTRPFQETQYFGPGTRLLVL.

This clone was observed a few times. The gene calls are TRBV10-3 and TRBJ1-4; 7 nucleotides match TRBD1. V trimming: 2 bases; J trimming: 2 bases; junction bases outside the gene matches: 5. The CDR3 is 16 residues long. The germline V gene has CDR1 ENHRY and CDR2 SYGVKD. The CDR3 protein is CAISEARQGTNEKLFF. The CDR3 DNA sequence: TGTGCCATCAGTGAGGCGAGACAGGGTACTAATGAAAAACTGTTTTTT.

The genes are TRBV28 and TRBJ1-5; possible D gene TRBD1, 5 bases. Trimming stripped 6 bases from V and 3 bases from J, with 12 bases between. The CDR3 consists of 14 residues. Germline CDR1 and CDR2: MDHEN and SYDVKM. CDR3 residues: CASSSDNTNQPQHF. The CDR3 bases are TGTGCCAGCAGCTCGGACAACACCAATCAGCCCCAGCATTTT.

This clone has only a few counts. This chain uses TRBV12-1 with TRBJ1-5. TRBV12-1 has pseudogene status. CDR3 size: 11 residues. CDR3 DNA sequence: TGTGCCAGCCCCTTTAATCAGCCCCAGCATTTT. Translation: CASPFNQPQHF.

The V and J genes are TRBV25-1 and TRBJ1-4, with TRBD1 identical over 7 bases. Germline V gene sequence: CDR1 MGHDK, CDR2 SYGVNS. The V segment lost 2 bases and the J segment 7 bases; nucleotides outside the gene matches: 7. The CDR3 contains 15 residues. The CDR3 bases are TGTGCCAGCAGTGAACCCCTGACAGGGAGTGAAAAACTGTTTTTT. Its protein is CASSEPLTGSEKLFF.

This clone occurred once. This chain joins TRBV7-6 and TRBJ2-3; TRBD2 aligns across 7 bases. The CDR3 length is 15 residues. Trimming took 2 bases from V and 1 from J; bases not matched to a gene: 3. The germline CDR1 and CDR2 sequences are SGHVS and FNYEAQ. CDR3 in amino acids: CASSLPGGGTDTQYF. In DNA, the CDR3 is TGTGCCAGCAGCTTACCGGGAGGCGGCACAGATACGCAGTATTTT.

The chain uses TRBV6-5 and TRBJ2-1; no definite D call. The V and J ends lost 0 bases and 10 bases respectively, with 10 bases between them. The CDR3 is 13 amino acids. Germline assignment: CDR1 MNHEY and CDR2 SVGAGI. CDR3 coding DNA: TGTGCCAGCAGTTACTCCATCGGTTTGGAGCAGTTCTTC. It encodes CASSYSIGLEQFF.

A word on this clone: A read error may produce the germline difference seen at one junction end. The rearrangement joins TRBV7-9 to TRBJ1-6; D remains ambiguous. The germline V gene has CDR1 SEHNR and CDR2 FQNEAQ (reference sequence). CDR3 size: 12 residues. CDR3 residues: CSSSSLSETLHF. The CDR3 bases are TGTTCCAGCAGCTCCCTAAGTGAAACCCTCCACTTT.